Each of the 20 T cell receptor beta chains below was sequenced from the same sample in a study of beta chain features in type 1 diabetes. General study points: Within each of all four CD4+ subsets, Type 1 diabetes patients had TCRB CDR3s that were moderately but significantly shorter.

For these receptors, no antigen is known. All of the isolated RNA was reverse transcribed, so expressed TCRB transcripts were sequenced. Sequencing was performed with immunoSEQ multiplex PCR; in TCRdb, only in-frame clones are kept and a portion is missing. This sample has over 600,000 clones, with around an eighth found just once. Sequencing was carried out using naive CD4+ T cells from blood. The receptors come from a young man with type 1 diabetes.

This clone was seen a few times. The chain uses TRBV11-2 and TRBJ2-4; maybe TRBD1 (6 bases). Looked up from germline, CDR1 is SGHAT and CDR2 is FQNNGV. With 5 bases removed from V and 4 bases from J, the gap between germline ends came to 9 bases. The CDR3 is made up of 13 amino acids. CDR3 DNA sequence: TGTGCCAGCAGCCCAGGACAGAAAAACATTCAGTACTTC. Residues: CASSPGQKNIQYF.

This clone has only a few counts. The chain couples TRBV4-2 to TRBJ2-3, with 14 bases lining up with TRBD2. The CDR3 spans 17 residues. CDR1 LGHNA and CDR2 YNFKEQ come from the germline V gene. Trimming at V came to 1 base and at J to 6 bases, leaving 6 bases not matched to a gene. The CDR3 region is CASSQVGTSGGGDTQYF. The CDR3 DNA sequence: TGTGCCAGCAGCCAAGTTGGGACTAGCGGGGGAGGTGATACGCAGTATTTT.

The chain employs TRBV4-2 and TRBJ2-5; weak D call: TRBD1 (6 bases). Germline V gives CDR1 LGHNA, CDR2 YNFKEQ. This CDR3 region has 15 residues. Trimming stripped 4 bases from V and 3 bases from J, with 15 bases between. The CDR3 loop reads CASSPFRGGEETQYF. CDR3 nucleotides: TGTGCCAGCAGCCCCTTCCGAGGGGGAGAAGAGACCCAGTACTTC.

For the CDR3, the DNA is TGTGCCAGCAGCCCCCCGTTAGGTACGCAGTATTTT. Translated: CASSPPLGTQYF. The chain combines TRBV9 with TRBJ2-3; D call uncertain. V dropped 4 bases and J dropped 8 bases, with 11 bases sitting between them. Germline V CDR1 and CDR2: SGDLS, YYNGEE. The CDR3 contains 12 residues.

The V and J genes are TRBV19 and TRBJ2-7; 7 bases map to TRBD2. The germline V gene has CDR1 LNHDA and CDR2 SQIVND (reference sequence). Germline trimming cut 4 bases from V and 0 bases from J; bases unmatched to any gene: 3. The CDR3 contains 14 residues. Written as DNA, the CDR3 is TGTGCCAGTAGTAACCAGCGGGGCTCCTACGAGCAGTACTTC. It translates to CASSNQRGSYEQYF.

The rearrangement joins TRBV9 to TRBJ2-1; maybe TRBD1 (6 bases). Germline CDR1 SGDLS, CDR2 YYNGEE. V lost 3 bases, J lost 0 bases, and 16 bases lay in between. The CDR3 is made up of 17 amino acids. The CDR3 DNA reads TGTGCCAGCAGCGGGAGCCCGGGACAAAGCTCCTACAATGAGCAGTTCTTC. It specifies CASSGSPGQSSYNEQFF. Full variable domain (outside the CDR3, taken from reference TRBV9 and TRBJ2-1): DSGVTQTPKHLITATGQRVTLRCSPRSGDLSVYWYQQSLDQGLQFLIQYYNGEERAKGNILERFSAQQFPDLHSELNLSSLELGDSALYFCASSGSPGQSSYNEQFFGPGTRLTVL.

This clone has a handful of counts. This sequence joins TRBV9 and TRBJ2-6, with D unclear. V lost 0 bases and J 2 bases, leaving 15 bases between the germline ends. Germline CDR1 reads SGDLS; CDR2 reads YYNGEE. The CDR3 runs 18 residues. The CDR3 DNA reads TGTGCCAGCAGCGTAGTTGGAGAGTTGTTGGCTGGGGCCAACGTCCTGACTTTC. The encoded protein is CASSVVGELLAGANVLTF.

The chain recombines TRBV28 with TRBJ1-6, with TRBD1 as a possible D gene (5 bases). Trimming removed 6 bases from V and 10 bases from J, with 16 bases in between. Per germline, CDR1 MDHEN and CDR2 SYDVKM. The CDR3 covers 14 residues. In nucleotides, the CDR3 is TGTGCCAGCAGATACGACGGGGGAGGATCACCCCTCCACTTT. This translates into CASRYDGGGSPLHF.

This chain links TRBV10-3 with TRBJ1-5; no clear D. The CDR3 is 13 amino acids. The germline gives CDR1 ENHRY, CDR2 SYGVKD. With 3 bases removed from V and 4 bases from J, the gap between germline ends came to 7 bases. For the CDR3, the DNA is TGTGCCATCAGTGAACTGGGGAATCAGCCCCAGCATTTT. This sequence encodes CAISELGNQPQHF.

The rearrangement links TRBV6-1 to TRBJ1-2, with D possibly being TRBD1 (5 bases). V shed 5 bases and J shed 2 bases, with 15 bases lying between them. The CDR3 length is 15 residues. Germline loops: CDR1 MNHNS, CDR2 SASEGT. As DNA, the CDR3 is TGTGCCAGCAGTCCGGGACCTACCCTCAACTATGGCTACACCTTC. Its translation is CASSPGPTLNYGYTF.

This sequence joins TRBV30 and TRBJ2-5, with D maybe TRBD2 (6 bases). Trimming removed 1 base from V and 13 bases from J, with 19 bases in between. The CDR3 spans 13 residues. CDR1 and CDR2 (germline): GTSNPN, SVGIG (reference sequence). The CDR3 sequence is CAWSGRTSGDRYF. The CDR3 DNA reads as TGTGCCTGGAGTGGCAGGACATCGGGGGACCGGTACTTC. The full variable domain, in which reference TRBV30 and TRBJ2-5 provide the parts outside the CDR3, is SQTIHQWPATLVQPVGSPLSLECTVEGTSNPNLYWYRQAAGRGLQLLFYSVGIGQISSEVPQNLSASRPQDRQFILSSKKLLLSDSGFYLCAWSGRTSGDRYFGPGTRLLVL.

CDR3 DNA sequence: TGTGCCAGCAGCTTGGCACCGGGCGAGCAGTACTTC. This gives the protein CASSLAPGEQYF. This sequence joins TRBV13 and TRBJ2-7; D unclear. The germline V gene has CDR1 PRHDT and CDR2 FYEKMQ (reference sequence). This CDR3 is built from 12 residues. V was shortened by 3 bases and J by 6 bases, with 9 bases between the two germline ends.

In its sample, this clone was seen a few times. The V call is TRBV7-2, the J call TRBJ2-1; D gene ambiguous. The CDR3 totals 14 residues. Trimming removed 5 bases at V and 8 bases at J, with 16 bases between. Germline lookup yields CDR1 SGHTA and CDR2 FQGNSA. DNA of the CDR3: TGTGCCAGCAGCCCCCTGACGCGGCTGGATGAGCAGTTCTTC. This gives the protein CASSPLTRLDEQFF.

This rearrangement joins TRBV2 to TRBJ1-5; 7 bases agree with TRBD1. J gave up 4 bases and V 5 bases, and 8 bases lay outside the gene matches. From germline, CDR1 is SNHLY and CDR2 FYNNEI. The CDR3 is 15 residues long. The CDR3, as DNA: TGTGCCAGCAGTATCACCGGGACAGCGAATCAGCCCCAGCATTTT. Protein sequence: CASSITGTANQPQHF.

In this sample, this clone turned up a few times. This CDR3 is CASSYRAGGIKKGTDTQYF. CDR3 sequence (DNA): TGTGCCAGCAGCTATCGAGCGGGGGGTATTAAAAAGGGCACAGATACGCAGTATTTT. The V call is TRBV7-9, the J call TRBJ2-3; 9 nucleotides align to TRBD2. CDR1 and CDR2 (germline): SEHNR, FQNEAQ (reference sequence). CDR3 length equals 19 residues. Losses at the gene ends were 4 bases for V and 1 base for J; bases not matched to a gene: 15.

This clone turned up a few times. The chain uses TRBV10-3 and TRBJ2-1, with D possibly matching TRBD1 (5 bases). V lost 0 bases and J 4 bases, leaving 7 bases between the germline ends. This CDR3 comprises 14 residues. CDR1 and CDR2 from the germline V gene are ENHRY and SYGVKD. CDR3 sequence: CAISESDTYNEQFF. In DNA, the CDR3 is TGTGCCATCAGTGAGTCGGACACGTACAATGAGCAGTTCTTC.

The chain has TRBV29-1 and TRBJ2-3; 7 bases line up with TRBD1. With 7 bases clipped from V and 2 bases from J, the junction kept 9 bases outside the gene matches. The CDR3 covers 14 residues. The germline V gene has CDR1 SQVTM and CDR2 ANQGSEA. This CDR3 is CSASPGQHTDTQYF. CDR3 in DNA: TGCAGCGCTTCACCGGGACAGCACACAGATACGCAGTATTTT.

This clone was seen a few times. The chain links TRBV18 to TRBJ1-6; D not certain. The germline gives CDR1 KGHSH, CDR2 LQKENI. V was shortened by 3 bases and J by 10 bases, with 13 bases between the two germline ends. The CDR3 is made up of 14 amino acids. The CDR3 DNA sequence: TGTGCCAGCTCACCTGGCAATACGGGGTCACCCCTCCACTTT. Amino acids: CASSPGNTGSPLHF.

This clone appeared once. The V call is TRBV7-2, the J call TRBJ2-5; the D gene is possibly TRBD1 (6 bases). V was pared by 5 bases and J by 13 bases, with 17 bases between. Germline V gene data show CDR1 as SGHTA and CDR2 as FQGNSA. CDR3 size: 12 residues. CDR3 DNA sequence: TGTGCCAGCAGCCCTCCTCAGGGGCACTCGTACTTC. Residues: CASSPPQGHSYF.

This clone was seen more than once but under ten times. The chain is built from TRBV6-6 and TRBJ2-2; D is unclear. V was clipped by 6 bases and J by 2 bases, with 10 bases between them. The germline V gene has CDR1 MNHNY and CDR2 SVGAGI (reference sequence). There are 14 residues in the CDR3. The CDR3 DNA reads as TGTGCCAGCAGACACGGGCGAAACACCGGGGAGCTGTTTTTT. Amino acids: CASRHGRNTGELFF.